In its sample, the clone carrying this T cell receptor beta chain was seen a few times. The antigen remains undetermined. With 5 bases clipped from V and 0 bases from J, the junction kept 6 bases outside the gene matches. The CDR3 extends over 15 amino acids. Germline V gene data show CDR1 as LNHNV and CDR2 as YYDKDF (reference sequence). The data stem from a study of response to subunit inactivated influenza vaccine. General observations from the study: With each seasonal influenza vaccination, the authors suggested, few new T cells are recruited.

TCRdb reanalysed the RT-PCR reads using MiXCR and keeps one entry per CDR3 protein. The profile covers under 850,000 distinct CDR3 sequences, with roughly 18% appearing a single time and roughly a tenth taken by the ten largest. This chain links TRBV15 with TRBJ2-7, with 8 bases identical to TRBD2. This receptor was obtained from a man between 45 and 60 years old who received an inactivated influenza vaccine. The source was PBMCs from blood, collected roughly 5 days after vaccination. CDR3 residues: CATSELAGTSYEQYF. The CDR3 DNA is TGTGCCACCAGCGAGTTAGCGGGGACCTCCTACGAGCAGTACTTC.